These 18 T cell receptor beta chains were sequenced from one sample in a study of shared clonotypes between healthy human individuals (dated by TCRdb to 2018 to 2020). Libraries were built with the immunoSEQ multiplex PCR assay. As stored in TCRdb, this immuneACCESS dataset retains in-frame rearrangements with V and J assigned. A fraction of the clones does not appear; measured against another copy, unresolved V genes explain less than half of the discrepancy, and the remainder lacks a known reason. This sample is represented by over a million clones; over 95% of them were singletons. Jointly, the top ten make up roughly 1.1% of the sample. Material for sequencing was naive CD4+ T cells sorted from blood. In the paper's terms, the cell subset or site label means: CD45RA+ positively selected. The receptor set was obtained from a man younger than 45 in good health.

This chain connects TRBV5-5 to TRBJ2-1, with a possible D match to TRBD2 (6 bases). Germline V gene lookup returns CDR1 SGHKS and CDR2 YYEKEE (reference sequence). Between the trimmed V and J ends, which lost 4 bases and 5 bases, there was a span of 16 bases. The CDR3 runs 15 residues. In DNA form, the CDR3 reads TGTGCCAGCAGCCGTCTCTCTAGCGCGCACAATGAGCAGTTCTTC. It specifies CASSRLSSAHNEQFF.

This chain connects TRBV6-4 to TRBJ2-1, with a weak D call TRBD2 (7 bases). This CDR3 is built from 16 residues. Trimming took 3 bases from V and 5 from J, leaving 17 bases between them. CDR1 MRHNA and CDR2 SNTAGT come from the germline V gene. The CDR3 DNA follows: TGTGCCAGCAGTGAAAGGGGGGGGACGGGCGACAATGAGCAGTTCTTC. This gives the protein CASSERGGTGDNEQFF.

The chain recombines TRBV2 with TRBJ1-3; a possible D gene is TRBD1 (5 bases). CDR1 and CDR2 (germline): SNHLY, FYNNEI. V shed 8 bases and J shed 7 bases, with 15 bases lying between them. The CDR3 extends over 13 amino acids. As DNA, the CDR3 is TGTGCCAGCCAAGGCCTCGGGGGGAACACCATATATTTT. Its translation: CASQGLGGNTIYF.

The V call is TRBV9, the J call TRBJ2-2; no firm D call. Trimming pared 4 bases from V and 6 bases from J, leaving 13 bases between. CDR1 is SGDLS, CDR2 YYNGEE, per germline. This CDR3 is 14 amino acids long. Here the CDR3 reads CASSRESVAGELFF. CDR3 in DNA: TGTGCCAGCAGCAGAGAAAGCGTGGCCGGGGAGCTGTTTTTT.

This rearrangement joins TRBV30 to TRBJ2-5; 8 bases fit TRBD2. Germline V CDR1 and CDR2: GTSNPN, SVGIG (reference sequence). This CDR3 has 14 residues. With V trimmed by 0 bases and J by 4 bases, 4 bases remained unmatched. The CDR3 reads CAWSVSLAGETQYF. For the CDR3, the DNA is TGTGCCTGGAGTGTATCCCTAGCGGGAGAGACCCAGTACTTC.

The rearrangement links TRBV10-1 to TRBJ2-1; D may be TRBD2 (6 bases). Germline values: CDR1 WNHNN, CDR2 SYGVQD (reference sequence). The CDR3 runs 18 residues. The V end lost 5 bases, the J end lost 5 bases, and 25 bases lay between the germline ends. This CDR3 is CASSQGPTTRRGNNEQFF. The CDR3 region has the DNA TGCGCCAGCAGTCAGGGTCCCACGACTAGAAGAGGGAACAATGAGCAGTTCTTC.

As DNA, the CDR3 is TGTGCCAGCAGTCGGAGGTCTACTAGCGGGTCAAACAATGAGCAGTTCTTC. Its protein is CASSRRSTSGSNNEQFF. V usage is TRBV28 and J usage is TRBJ2-1; 9 nucleotides line up with TRBD2. CDR3 length: 17 residues. The germline gives CDR1 MDHEN, CDR2 SYDVKM. V gave up 5 bases and J gave up 5 bases; unmatched junction bases: 13.

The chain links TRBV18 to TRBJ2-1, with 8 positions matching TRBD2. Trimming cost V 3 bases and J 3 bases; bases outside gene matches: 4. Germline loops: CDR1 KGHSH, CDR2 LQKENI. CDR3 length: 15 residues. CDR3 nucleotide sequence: TGTGCCAGCTCACCTAGCGGGAATTACTACAATGAGCAGTTCTTC. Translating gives CASSPSGNYYNEQFF. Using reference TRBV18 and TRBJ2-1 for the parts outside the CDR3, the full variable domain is NAGVMQNPRHLVRRRGQEARLRCSPMKGHSHVYWYRQLPEEGLKFMVYLQKENIIDESGMPKERFSAEFPKEGPSILRIQQVVRGDSAAYFCASSPSGNYYNEQFFGPGTRLTVL.

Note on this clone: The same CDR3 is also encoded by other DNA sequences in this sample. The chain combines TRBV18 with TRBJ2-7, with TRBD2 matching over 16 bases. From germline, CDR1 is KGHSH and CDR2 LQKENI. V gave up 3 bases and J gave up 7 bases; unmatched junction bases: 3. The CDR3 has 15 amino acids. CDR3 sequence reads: CASSPPGLAGGEQYF. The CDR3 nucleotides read TGTGCCAGCTCACCGCCGGGACTAGCGGGAGGGGAGCAGTACTTC.

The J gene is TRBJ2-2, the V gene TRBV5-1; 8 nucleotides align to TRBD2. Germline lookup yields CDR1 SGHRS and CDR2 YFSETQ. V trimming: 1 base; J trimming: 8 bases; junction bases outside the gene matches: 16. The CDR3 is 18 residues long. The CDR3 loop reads CASSLPSAGGPSTGELFF. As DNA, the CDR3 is TGCGCCAGCAGCTTGCCCTCGGCGGGAGGCCCCTCGACGGGGGAGCTGTTTTTT.

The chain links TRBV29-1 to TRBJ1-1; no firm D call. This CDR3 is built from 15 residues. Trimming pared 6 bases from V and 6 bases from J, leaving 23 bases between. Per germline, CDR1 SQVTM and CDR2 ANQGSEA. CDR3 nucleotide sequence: TGCAGCGTCCCACGCCCGGGGAGGCTTTGGCCTGAAGCTTTCTTT. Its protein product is CSVPRPGRLWPEAFF.

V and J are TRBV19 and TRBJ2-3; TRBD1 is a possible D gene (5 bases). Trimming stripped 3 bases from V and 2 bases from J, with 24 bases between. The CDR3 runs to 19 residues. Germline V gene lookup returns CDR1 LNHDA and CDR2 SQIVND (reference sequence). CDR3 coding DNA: TGTGCCAGTAGTATTTATAGATGGGGCCGACAGAGAACCACAGATACGCAGTATTTT. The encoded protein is CASSIYRWGRQRTTDTQYF.

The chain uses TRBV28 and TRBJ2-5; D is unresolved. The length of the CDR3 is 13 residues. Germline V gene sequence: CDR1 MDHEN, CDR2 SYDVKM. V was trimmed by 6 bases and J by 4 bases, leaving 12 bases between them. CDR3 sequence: CASSRDTVETQYF. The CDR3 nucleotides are TGTGCCAGCAGCCGAGACACCGTAGAGACCCAGTACTTC.

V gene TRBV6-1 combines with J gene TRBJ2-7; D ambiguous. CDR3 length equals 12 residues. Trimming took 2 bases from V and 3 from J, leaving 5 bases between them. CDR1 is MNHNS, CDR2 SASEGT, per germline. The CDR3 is CASSERNYEQYF. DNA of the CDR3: TGTGCCAGCAGTGAAAGAAACTACGAGCAGTACTTC.

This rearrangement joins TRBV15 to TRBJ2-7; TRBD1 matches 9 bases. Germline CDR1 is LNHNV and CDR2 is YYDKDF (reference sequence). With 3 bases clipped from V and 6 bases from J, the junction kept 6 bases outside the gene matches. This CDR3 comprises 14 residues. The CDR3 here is CATSRPGTGIEQYF. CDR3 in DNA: TGTGCCACCAGCAGGCCCGGGACAGGGATCGAGCAGTACTTC.

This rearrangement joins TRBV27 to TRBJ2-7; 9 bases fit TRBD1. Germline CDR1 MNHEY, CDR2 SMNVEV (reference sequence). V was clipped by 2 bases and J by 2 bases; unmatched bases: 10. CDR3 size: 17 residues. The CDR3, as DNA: TGTGCCAGCAGTTTACGATACCCGGGACAGGGAGCCTACGAGCAGTACTTC. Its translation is CASSLRYPGQGAYEQYF.

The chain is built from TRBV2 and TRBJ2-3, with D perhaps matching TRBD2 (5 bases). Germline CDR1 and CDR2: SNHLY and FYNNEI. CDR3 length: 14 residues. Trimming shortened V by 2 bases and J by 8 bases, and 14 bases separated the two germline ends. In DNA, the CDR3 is TGTGCCAGCAGTGAATTGGACTTCCAATCTACGCAGTATTTT. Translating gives CASSELDFQSTQYF.

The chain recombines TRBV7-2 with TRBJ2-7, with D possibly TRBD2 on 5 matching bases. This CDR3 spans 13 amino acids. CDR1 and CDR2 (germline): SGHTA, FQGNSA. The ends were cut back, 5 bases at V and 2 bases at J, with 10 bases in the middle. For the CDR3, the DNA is TGTGCCAGCAGCCGACTAATCACCTACGAGCAGTACTTC. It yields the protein CASSRLITYEQYF.